This is a list of T cell receptor beta chains from one sample in a study of T-cell reconstitution after alpha-beta-depleted transplantation in children. MiXCR was run by TCRdb on the PCR reads, yielding one entry per CDR3 protein. The sample shows 480,000 or so distinct CDR3 sequences, 10% to 13% of them seen only once. The sequenced sample was PBMCs, obtained before TCRalphabeta/CD19-depleted stem cell transplant. These receptors came from a child between 2 and 9 years old with inherited bone marrow failure, due to receive a stem cell transplant. Both conserved end residues are part of each CDR3. The order of the fields is D gene, V gene, J gene, clone size, CDR3 protein, CDR3 DNA. A D gene is named only where the DNA matches it firmly. Size is stated as once, few, many or a size class.

D gene: .
V gene: TRBV29-1
J gene: TRBJ1-1
clone size: many
CDR3 protein: CSVDQGGADTEAFF
CDR3 DNA: TGCAGCGTGGACCAGGGAGGGGCTGACACTGAAGCTTTCTTT

D gene: .
V gene: TRBV7-9
J gene: TRBJ1-1
clone size: many
CDR3 protein: CASSLGWSGGTEAFF
CDR3 DNA: TGTGCCAGCAGCTTAGGGTGGTCGGGGGGCACTGAAGCTTTCTTT

D gene: TRBD2
V gene: TRBV3-1
J gene: TRBJ2-4
clone size: many
CDR3 protein: CASSPLAGAKNIQYF
CDR3 DNA: TGTGCCAGCAGCCCCTTAGCGGGGGCCAAAAACATTCAGTACTTC

D gene: .
V gene: TRBV5-6
J gene: TRBJ1-4
clone size: many
CDR3 protein: CASRSRGGEKLFF
CDR3 DNA: TGTGCCAGCCGCTCAAGGGGGGGTGAAAAACTGTTTTTT

D gene: TRBD2
V gene: TRBV29-1
J gene: TRBJ2-3
clone size: many
CDR3 protein: CSVKSGRDGGTQYF
CDR3 DNA: TGCAGCGTGAAAAGCGGGAGGGACGGTGGTACGCAGTATTTT

D gene: .
V gene: TRBV9
J gene: TRBJ2-4
clone size: many
CDR3 protein: CASSRGATPSENIQYF
CDR3 DNA: TGTGCCAGCAGTAGGGGGGCAACCCCCTCGGAGAACATTCAGTACTTC

D gene: .
V gene: TRBV2
J gene: TRBJ2-7
clone size: many
CDR3 protein: CASYGTDSSYEQYF
CDR3 DNA: TGTGCCAGCTATGGAACAGACAGCTCCTACGAGCAGTACTTC

D gene: .
V gene: TRBV11-2
J gene: TRBJ2-6
clone size: many
CDR3 protein: CASSLVSIQSGANVLTF
CDR3 DNA: TGTGCCAGCAGCTTAGTATCCATACAATCTGGGGCCAACGTCCTGACTTTC

D gene: .
V gene: TRBV27
J gene: TRBJ2-1
clone size: many
CDR3 protein: CASSFHNNEQFF
CDR3 DNA: TGTGCCAGCAGTTTCCATAACAATGAGCAGTTCTTC

D gene: .
V gene: TRBV27
J gene: TRBJ2-1
clone size: few
CDR3 protein: CASSLWVPGEAYNEQFF
CDR3 DNA: TGTGCCAGCAGTTTATGGGTACCGGGAGAGGCCTACAATGAGCAGTTCTTC

D gene: TRBD1
V gene: TRBV7-6
J gene: TRBJ2-1
clone size: many
CDR3 protein: CASSLWTGANYNEQFF
CDR3 DNA: TGTGCCAGCAGCTTATGGACAGGGGCGAATTACAATGAGCAGTTCTTC

D gene: TRBD1
V gene: TRBV4-3
J gene: TRBJ1-1
clone size: few
CDR3 protein: CASSQDRGGTANTEAFF
CDR3 DNA: TGCGCCAGCAGCCAAGATAGGGGGGGGACAGCGAACACTGAAGCTTTCTTT

D gene: .
V gene: TRBV6-5
J gene: TRBJ2-2
clone size: many
CDR3 protein: CASSYSELANTGELFF
CDR3 DNA: TGTGCCAGCAGTTACTCGGAGCTTGCGAACACCGGGGAGCTGTTTTTT

D gene: .
V gene: TRBV6-5
J gene: TRBJ2-2
clone size: many
CDR3 protein: CASSYSSGEGTGELFF
CDR3 DNA: TGTGCCAGCAGTTACTCATCGGGAGAGGGCACCGGGGAGCTGTTTTTT

D gene: .
V gene: TRBV6-5
J gene: TRBJ2-7
clone size: many
CDR3 protein: CASSYFRDFGEQYF
CDR3 DNA: TGTGCCAGCAGTTACTTCAGGGACTTCGGCGAGCAGTACTTC

D gene: TRBD1
V gene: TRBV10-3
J gene: TRBJ2-5
clone size: many
CDR3 protein: CAISEGQGPETQYF
CDR3 DNA: TGTGCCATCAGTGAGGGACAGGGCCCAGAGACCCAGTACTTC